A single sample gave rise to the 31 T cell receptor beta chains below, sequenced in a study of CD8 T cells in ankylosing spondylitis. From the 5' RACE reads, TCRdb called clonotypes with MiXCR, one entry per CDR3 protein. The sample shows approximately 100,000 distinct CDR3 sequences, almost 8.5% of them seen only once. Sequences were obtained from blood, either unsorted or a sorted T cell fraction (not recorded which). The receptor source for this set is a male donor with ankylosing spondylitis or in good health (not recorded which).

This clonotype was detected ten times or more. J is TRBJ1-5 and V is TRBV29-1; 8 nucleotides line up with TRBD1. The CDR3 consists of 13 residues. Trimming at V came to 5 bases and at J to 6 bases, leaving 6 bases not matched to a gene. CDR1 is SQVTM, CDR2 ANQGSEA, per germline. CDR3 residues: CSVQGQGGQPQHF. The CDR3 bases are TGCAGCGTTCAAGGACAGGGTGGTCAGCCCCAGCATTTT.

This clonotype appeared a few times. The chain is built from TRBV7-2 and TRBJ1-3; D gene ambiguous. This CDR3 region has 15 residues. Trimming pared 5 bases from V and 0 bases from J, leaving 11 bases between. The V gene's germline CDR1 is SGHTA and CDR2 FQGNSA. In DNA, the CDR3 is TGTGCCAGCAGCCCCCTGGCGTCCTCTGGAAACACCATATATTTT. As protein: CASSPLASSGNTIYF.

This clonotype occurred many times. A much larger clone lies one base from this, so it may be a read error. The V call is TRBV5-1, the J call TRBJ2-7; D remains unclear. CDR1 and CDR2 from the germline V gene are SGHRS and YFSETQ. CDR3 length: 14 amino acids. Trimming stripped 2 bases from V and 3 bases from J, with 12 bases between. The CDR3 loop reads CASSFGSGYYEQYF. CDR3 bases: TGCGCCAGCAGCTTCGGCAGTGGATACTACGAGCAGTACTTC.

This clonotype was counted at least ten times. This sequence joins TRBV19 and TRBJ1-1; no clear D gene. Looked up from germline, CDR1 is LNHDA and CDR2 is SQIVND (reference sequence). The CDR3 covers 14 residues. Trimming took 6 bases from V and 0 from J, leaving 11 bases between them. In nucleotides, the CDR3 is TGTGCCAGTAGCGCAGGAGGGCTGAACACTGAAGCTTTCTTT. Its translation is CASSAGGLNTEAFF.

Comments on this clonotype: A much larger clone differs from this one at a single base, so this may be a read error. This chain joins TRBV5-6 and TRBJ2-2; D tentatively fits TRBD1 or TRBD2 (6 bases each). From germline, CDR1 is SGHDT and CDR2 YYEEEE. The CDR3 runs to 13 residues. In DNA, the CDR3 is TGTGCCATCAGCCCCGGGGGCTCCGGGGAGCTGTTTTTT. Amino acids: CAISPGGSGELFF.

This clonotype was counted a few times. This chain uses TRBV7-9 with TRBJ1-2; 11 bases align to TRBD1. The V gene end was trimmed by 2 bases and the J gene end by 9 bases; junction bases not matched to a gene: 5. The CDR3 is 14 residues long. Germline V gene data show CDR1 as SEHNR and CDR2 as FQNEAQ (reference sequence). CDR3: CASSLRDRGVRYTF. CDR3 nucleotide sequence: TGTGCCAGCAGCTTAAGGGACAGGGGGGTGCGCTACACCTTC.

As for this clonotype: This may be a read error: a much more frequent sequence differs by one nucleotide. Here the CDR3 DNA reads TGTGCCAGCAGCTCGATTGACAGTTCGCATCCTGACTACACCTTC. This encodes CASSSIDSSHPDYTF. The chain links TRBV11-2 to TRBJ1-2; possibly TRBD1 for D (5 bases). The CDR3 runs 15 residues. Trimming removed 4 bases at V and 10 bases at J, with 22 bases between. Per the germline V gene, CDR1 is SGHAT and CDR2 is FQNNGV.

There are many counts of this clonotype. The rearrangement links TRBV7-8 to TRBJ2-3; TRBD2 is a possible D gene (5 bases). The CDR3 has 13 residues. Germline CDR1 SGHVS, CDR2 FQNEAQ. V shed 5 bases and J shed 5 bases, with 11 bases lying between them. The CDR3 spells CASSQRARDTQYF. The CDR3 DNA sequence: TGTGCCAGCAGCCAGAGGGCAAGAGATACGCAGTATTTT.

Many counts were recorded for this clonotype. The rearrangement uses TRBV9 and TRBJ2-1; the D gene is possibly TRBD2 (6 bases). The CDR3 is 15 amino acids. The germline gives CDR1 SGDLS, CDR2 YYNGEE. The ends were cut back, 7 bases at V and 0 bases at J, with 14 bases in the middle. CDR3 in DNA: TGTGCCAGCTCACGTGCGGGGTCCTCCTACAATGAGCAGTTCTTC. Residues: CASSRAGSSYNEQFF.

There are many counts of this clonotype. V is TRBV20-1 and J is TRBJ1-5; D perhaps matches TRBD1 (6 bases). This CDR3 spans 13 amino acids. Germline V gene sequence: CDR1 DFQATT, CDR2 SNEGSKA (reference sequence). The V and J ends lost 1 base and 6 bases respectively, with 10 bases between them. The CDR3 nucleotides read TGCAGTGCTAGAGCCAGGGGCGGTCAGCCCCAGCATTTT. It encodes CSARARGGQPQHF.

This clonotype has ten or more counts. The chain recombines TRBV19 with TRBJ1-1, with D unclear. The germline gives CDR1 LNHDA, CDR2 SQIVND (reference sequence). CDR3 length: 13 amino acids. Between the trimmed V and J ends, which lost 5 bases and 1 base, there was a span of 8 bases. CDR3 bases: TGTGCCAGTAGTTGGACGGAGAACACTGAAGCTTTCTTT. It yields the protein CASSWTENTEAFF.

There are many counts of this clonotype. V usage is TRBV12-3 or TRBV12-4 and J usage is TRBJ2-3, with 11 positions matching TRBD2. V lost 5 bases and J lost 5; bases outside the gene matches: 6. The CDR3 consists of 15 residues. The CDR3 loop is CASSRPGLAEDTQYF. For the CDR3, the DNA is TGTGCCAGCAGTAGACCGGGACTAGCGGAAGATACGCAGTATTTT.

As regards this clonotype: Just one base apart from a much larger clone, this may be a read error. The V call is TRBV9, the J call TRBJ1-2; D gene ambiguous. Germline V lookup: CDR1 SGDLS, CDR2 YYNGEE. Trimming took 0 bases from V and 10 from J, leaving 16 bases between them. The CDR3 totals 14 residues. The CDR3 reads CASSVEPDGNDYTF. CDR3 sequence (DNA): TGTGCCAGCAGCGTAGAACCGGACGGGAATGACTACACCTTC.

The sample holds many counts of this clonotype. The rearrangement uses TRBV4-1 and TRBJ2-5; D remains ambiguous. This CDR3 spans 16 amino acids. The V and J ends lost 4 bases and 3 bases respectively, with 18 bases between them. CDR1 MGHRA and CDR2 YSYEKL come from the germline V gene. The CDR3 reads CASSPLRRGGKETQYF. In nucleotides, the CDR3 is TGCGCCAGCAGCCCTTTGCGGCGCGGTGGGAAAGAGACCCAGTACTTC.

This clonotype was counted many times. V is TRBV5-5 and J is TRBJ1-1; D ambiguous. Deletions cut 6 bases from V and 1 base from J, with 10 bases between. CDR1 is SGHKS and CDR2 is YYEKEE in the germline V gene (reference sequence). The CDR3 loop spans 13 amino acids. Written as DNA, the CDR3 is TGTGCCAGCACCGGTCCGGGGAACACTGAAGCTTTCTTT. This encodes CASTGPGNTEAFF.

Details on this clonotype: A junction boundary mismatches the germline segment, possibly from a read error. The chain employs TRBV5-1 and TRBJ1-1; a weak D match, TRBD1 (5 bases). CDR3 length: 14 amino acids. Germline CDR1 and CDR2: SGHRS and YFSETQ. In DNA form, the CDR3 reads TGCGCCAGCAACTTGATGGGGGTGAACACCGAAGCTTTCTTT. This encodes CASNLMGVNTEAFF.

This clonotype was detected many times. The rearrangement uses TRBV29-1 and TRBJ2-5; D uncertain. This CDR3 is built from 12 residues. V gave up 4 bases and J gave up 0 bases, with 6 bases separating them. Germline V gives CDR1 SQVTM, CDR2 ANQGSEA. The DNA of the CDR3 is TGCAGCGTTGTTGGCGACCAAGAGACCCAGTACTTC. Translated: CSVVGDQETQYF.

About this clonotype: A read error is possible here, since a much larger clone lies one base away. The chain uses TRBV7-8 and TRBJ2-7; D unclear. This CDR3 is built from 14 residues. The germline V gene encodes CDR1 SGHVS and CDR2 FQNEAQ. Trimming shortened V by 1 base and J by 4 bases, and 11 bases separated the two germline ends. The CDR3 protein is CASSLGQESYEQYF. The CDR3 bases are TGTGCCAGCAGCTTAGGGCAGGAGTCGTACGAGCAGTACTTC.

A few counts support this clonotype. The junction shows a germline mismatch at one end, possibly a read error. The rearrangement links TRBV7-7 to TRBJ2-5; 7 nucleotides match TRBD2. The CDR3 sequence is 18 residues long. CDR1 is SSHAT, CDR2 FNYEAQ, per germline (reference sequence). The CDR3: CASSPRLASALFQETQYF. CDR3 in DNA: TGTGCTAGCAGCCCCCGACTAGCCTCAGCCCTGTTCCAAGAGACCCAGTACTTC.

Comments on this clonotype: This may stem from a read error, because a much larger clone lies one nucleotide away. The V call is TRBV29-1, the J call TRBJ1-2; no definite D call. V was clipped by 4 bases and J by 8 bases, with 8 bases between them. This CDR3 comprises 10 residues. Germline loops: CDR1 SQVTM, CDR2 ANQGSEA. The CDR3 spells CSVVIGGYTF. Written as DNA, the CDR3 is TGCAGCGTTGTTATTGGGGGCTACACCTTC.

This clonotype showed up many times. V gene TRBV12-3 or TRBV12-4 combines with J gene TRBJ2-3; D possibly corresponds to TRBD2 (6 bases). V was shortened by 4 bases and J by 6 bases, with 17 bases between the two germline ends. The CDR3 is 15 amino acids. The CDR3 sequence is CASSSAGGATDTQYF. CDR3 sequence (DNA): TGTGCCAGCAGTTCCGCCGGAGGGGCAACGGATACGCAGTATTTT.

This clonotype was observed many times. The genes are TRBV5-1 and TRBJ2-1; possible D gene TRBD1, 5 bases. The CDR3 has 17 amino acids. CDR1 and CDR2 from the germline V gene are SGHRS and YFSETQ. The V end was cut by 4 bases, the J end by 0 bases, with 17 bases between. The CDR3 nucleotides read TGCGCCAGCAGCGCCCTTCTAGGGGCTATCTCCTACAATGAGCAGTTCTTC. Translated: CASSALLGAISYNEQFF.

This clonotype occurred many times. The chain is built from TRBV5-1 and TRBJ2-6; D not certain. The ends were cut back, 0 bases at V and 0 bases at J, with 4 bases in the middle. The CDR3 totals 15 residues. Germline assignment: CDR1 SGHRS and CDR2 YFSETQ. This CDR3 reads CASSLGLSGANVLTF. The CDR3 nucleotides read TGCGCCAGCAGCTTGGGACTCTCTGGGGCCAACGTCCTGACTTTC. Drawing the rest from reference TRBV5-1 and TRBJ2-6, the complete variable domain is KAGVTQTPRYLIKTRGQQVTLSCSPISGHRSVSWYQQTPGQGLQFLFEYFSETQRNKGNFPGRFSGRQFSNSRSEMNVSTLELGDSALYLCASSLGLSGANVLTFGAGSRLTVL.

This clonotype was recorded a few times. This chain uses TRBV29-1 with TRBJ2-1; 12 bases map to TRBD2. Germline values: CDR1 SQVTM, CDR2 ANQGSEA. After removal of 8 bases from V and 6 bases from J, the junction contained 2 bases not matched to a gene. The CDR3 runs 12 residues. The CDR3 DNA reads TGCAGCCTAGCGGGGGGGCCCAATGAGCAGTTCTTC. Residues: CSLAGGPNEQFF.

This clonotype occurred many times. V is TRBV10-1 and J is TRBJ2-2; no clear D gene. Per the germline V gene, CDR1 is WNHNN and CDR2 is SYGVQD (reference sequence). V lost 2 bases, J lost 2 bases, and 9 bases lay in between. This CDR3 is 15 amino acids long. The CDR3 sequence: CASSEGPFNTGELFF. DNA of the CDR3: TGCGCCAGCAGTGAGGGGCCCTTTAACACCGGGGAGCTGTTTTTT.

This clonotype was seen repeatedly, ten times or more. This chain uses TRBV5-1 with TRBJ2-7; 8 nucleotides align to TRBD2. The V gene's germline CDR1 is SGHRS and CDR2 YFSETQ. The CDR3 is 16 residues long. The ends lost 1 base at V and 5 bases at J; junction bases unmatched: 11. The CDR3, as DNA: TGCGCCAGCAGCTTGACATCGGGACTAGTGATCCACGAGCAGTACTTC. Residues: CASSLTSGLVIHEQYF.

This clonotype has at least ten counts. V and J are TRBV5-1 and TRBJ2-3, with D uncertain. This CDR3 is built from 17 residues. Trimming took off 3 bases at V and 0 bases at J, with 17 bases between the two ends. The germline CDR1 and CDR2 sequences are SGHRS and YFSETQ. CDR3 residues: CASSSKRIDASTDTQYF. The CDR3, as DNA: TGCGCCAGCAGCTCCAAGAGGATAGACGCTAGCACAGATACGCAGTATTTT.

This clonotype was seen at least ten times. The chain carries TRBV19 and TRBJ1-5, with D perhaps matching TRBD1 (5 bases). The germline V gene has CDR1 LNHDA and CDR2 SQIVND (reference sequence). Trimming cost V 5 bases and J 8 bases, with 25 bases left between them. The CDR3 runs to 17 residues. In DNA form, the CDR3 reads TGTGCCAGTAGTGCCCCGACCGGGACGTTAGAAAGGGAGCCCCAGCATTTT. Translating gives CASSAPTGTLEREPQHF. Complete variable domain (other parts from reference TRBV19 and TRBJ1-5): DGGITQSPKYLFRKEGQNVTLSCEQNLNHDAMYWYRQDPGQGLRLIYYSQIVNDFQKGDIAEGYSVSREKKESFPLTVTSAQKNPTAFYLCASSAPTGTLEREPQHFGDGTRLSIL.

This clonotype has a count of ten or more. CDR3 loop: CASSFGDRFRKETQYF. In DNA, the CDR3 is TGTGCCAGCAGTTTTGGAGACAGGTTCCGAAAAGAGACCCAGTACTTC. The gene calls are TRBV12-3 or TRBV12-4 and TRBJ2-5, with D maybe TRBD1 (6 bases). CDR3 size: 16 residues. Trimming shortened V by 3 bases and J by 3 bases, and 17 bases separated the two germline ends.

The V gene is TRBV7-9, the J gene TRBJ1-2; 7 bases are a match to TRBD1. Germline CDR1 reads SEHNR; CDR2 reads FQNEAQ (reference sequence). The J segment lost 1 base and the V segment lost 1 base, leaving 6 bases of the junction unmatched. The CDR3 consists of 16 residues. The CDR3 protein is CASSLDSRGDNYGYTF. CDR3 DNA: TGTGCCAGCAGCTTAGATTCCAGGGGGGATAACTATGGCTACACCTTC.

This clonotype was recorded at least ten times. This sequence joins TRBV29-1 and TRBJ2-1, with 10 bases identical to TRBD2. The germline V gene has CDR1 SQVTM and CDR2 ANQGSEA. V shed 6 bases, J shed 0 bases, and the junction held 5 bases outside the gene matches. The CDR3 is made up of 15 amino acids. The CDR3 sequence is CSVQERGGSYNEQFF. Written as DNA, the CDR3 is TGCAGCGTCCAAGAGCGGGGGGGCTCCTACAATGAGCAGTTCTTC.